A single sample is the source of the 30 T cell receptor beta chains below, sequenced in a study of blood T cell repertoires in COVID-19. Clones were sequenced by immunoSEQ multiplex PCR, and TCRdb holds only the in-frame ones, with some missing. Of some 210,000 clones listed, roughly 94% are singletons. Specimen: peripheral blood. All receptors come from a young man with acute or convalescent COVID-19.

The rearrangement links TRBV29-1 to TRBJ2-3; 10 bases agree with TRBD1. Germline assignment: CDR1 SQVTM and CDR2 ANQGSEA. J lost 1 base, V lost 7 bases, and 5 bases had no gene match. This CDR3 comprises 14 residues. CDR3 nucleotide sequence: TGCAGCGCGGGCGGGACAGGGGGCACAGATACGCAGTATTTT. Translation gives CSAGGTGGTDTQYF.

CDR3 DNA: TGTGCCAGCAGCCCCAACAGGTCAGGGGGCTACACCTTC. It specifies CASSPNRSGGYTF. The rearrangement joins TRBV14 to TRBJ1-2, with D possibly being TRBD1 (5 bases). V was pared by 4 bases and J by 8 bases, with 14 bases between. Germline loops: CDR1 SGHDN, CDR2 FVKESK. The CDR3 sequence is 13 residues long.

The chain links TRBV15 to TRBJ2-2, with 7 bases aligning to TRBD2. CDR1 is LNHNV and CDR2 is YYDKDF in the germline V gene (reference sequence). V lost 6 bases, J lost 0 bases, and 4 bases stayed unmatched. The CDR3 has 15 residues. The CDR3 protein is CATSPGLANTGELFF. The DNA for the CDR3 is TGTGCCACCAGTCCTGGACTAGCGAACACCGGGGAGCTGTTTTTT.

The rearrangement uses TRBV6-2 or TRBV6-3 and TRBJ1-1; D unclear. The ends were cut back, 0 bases at V and 7 bases at J, with 9 bases in the middle. CDR1 is MNHEY and CDR2 is SVGEGT in the germline V gene. This CDR3 has 13 residues. In DNA, the CDR3 is TGTGCCAGCAGTTACTCCCGGGTTGGTGAAGCTTTCTTT. Its translation: CASSYSRVGEAFF.

The chain uses TRBV25-1 and TRBJ2-3; maybe TRBD2 (6 bases). V lost 6 bases and J 1 base, leaving 17 bases between the germline ends. Per the germline V gene, CDR1 is MGHDK and CDR2 is SYGVNS. The CDR3 has 16 amino acids. CDR3 amino acids: CASSPGELLRTDTQYF. The CDR3 nucleotides read TGTGCCAGCAGCCCGGGGGAGCTTCTACGCACAGATACGCAGTATTTT.

The chain recombines TRBV25-1 with TRBJ2-3; TRBD2 aligns across 9 bases. There are 18 residues in the CDR3. Germline loops: CDR1 MGHDK, CDR2 SYGVNS. The trim removed 2 bases at V and 5 bases at J, leaving 14 bases unmatched. CDR3 sequence: CASSENLGSGSRLDTQYF. Here the CDR3 DNA reads TGTGCCAGCAGTGAAAACCTAGGTAGCGGGAGTAGATTAGATACGCAGTATTTT.

The chain uses TRBV2 and TRBJ2-7, with TRBD1 matching over 8 bases. Germline assignment: CDR1 SNHLY and CDR2 FYNNEI. There are 12 residues in the CDR3. The V and J ends lost 4 bases and 4 bases, in that order; junction bases with no gene match: 0. DNA of the CDR3: TGTGCCAGCAGTGGACAGGGGTACGAGCAGTACTTC. Protein product: CASSGQGYEQYF. Looking up the rest from reference TRBV2 and TRBJ2-7 gives the full variable domain: EPEVTQTPSHQVTQMGQEVILRCVPISNHLYFYWYRQILGQKVEFLVSFYNNEISEKSEIFDDQFSVERPDGSNFTLKIRSTKLEDSAMYFCASSGQGYEQYFGPGTRLTVT.

The chain is built from TRBV3-1 (or the pseudogene TRBV3-2) and TRBJ2-1; 7 nucleotides agree with TRBD1. The V and J ends lost 4 bases and 10 bases, in that order; junction bases with no gene match: 13. The CDR3 extends over 15 amino acids. Germline lookup yields CDR1 LGHDT and CDR2 YNNKEL (reference sequence). This CDR3 is CASSRPDRLLREQFF. The CDR3 nucleotides are TGTGCCAGCAGCCGCCCGGACAGGTTGCTCAGAGAGCAGTTCTTC.

This sequence joins TRBV5-6 and TRBJ2-2; 8 nucleotides align to TRBD1. This CDR3 spans 16 amino acids. J gave up 5 bases and V 4 bases, and 10 bases lay outside the gene matches. In germline, CDR1 is SGHDT, CDR2 YYEEEE. The DNA for the CDR3 is TGTGCCAGCAGCGGGGCAGGGGGCGGGCGAACCGGGGAGCTGTTTTTT. Its translation: CASSGAGGGRTGELFF. The full variable domain, rest sourced from reference TRBV5-6 and TRBJ2-2, is DAGVTQSPTHLIKTRGQQVTLRCSPKSGHDTVSWYQQALGQGPQFIFQYYEEEERQRGNFPDRFSGHQFPNYSSELNVNALLLGDSALYLCASSGAGGGRTGELFFGEGSRLTVL.

The chain employs TRBV2 and TRBJ2-2, with D perhaps TRBD1 (5 bases). The germline V and J ends were trimmed by 2 bases and 6 bases, with 7 bases remaining between them. This CDR3 has 13 amino acids. Germline loops: CDR1 SNHLY, CDR2 FYNNEI. For the CDR3, the DNA is TGTGCCAGCAGTGAATACAGGCCCGGGGAGCTGTTTTTT. The encoded protein is CASSEYRPGELFF.

The CDR3 protein is CASSVDFGGLETQYF. The CDR3 DNA reads TGTGCCAGCAGCGTAGATTTTGGGGGGTTGGAGACCCAGTACTTC. The chain recombines TRBV9 with TRBJ2-5; weak D call: TRBD2 (6 bases). The CDR3 totals 15 residues. Germline values: CDR1 SGDLS, CDR2 YYNGEE. Trimming took off 0 bases at V and 5 bases at J, with 14 bases between the two ends.

This clone was counted at least ten times. The chain employs TRBV2 and TRBJ2-7; the D gene is possibly TRBD1 (5 bases). CDR1 is SNHLY, CDR2 FYNNEI, per germline. V lost 7 bases and J lost 6, with 16 bases in between. The CDR3 is made up of 13 amino acids. This CDR3 is CASKRQGIGEQYF. DNA of the CDR3: TGTGCCAGCAAACGGCAGGGAATAGGCGAGCAGTACTTC.

The V call is TRBV30, the J call TRBJ1-6; TRBD1 might be the D (5 bases). The V gene's germline CDR1 is GTSNPN and CDR2 SVGIG (reference sequence). V shed 3 bases and J shed 10 bases, with 10 bases lying between them. The CDR3 is 12 residues long. The CDR3 coding sequence is TGTGCCTGGAGCGAGGACAACTCACCCCTCCACTTT. It is translated as CAWSEDNSPLHF. The whole variable domain, filled in from reference TRBV30 and TRBJ1-6, reads SQTIHQWPATLVQPVGSPLSLECTVEGTSNPNLYWYRQAAGRGLQLLFYSVGIGQISSEVPQNLSASRPQDRQFILSSKKLLLSDSGFYLCAWSEDNSPLHFGNGTRLTVT.

This chain uses TRBV6-5 with TRBJ2-7, with D hard to call. Trimming shortened V by 6 bases and J by 4 bases, and 10 bases separated the two germline ends. CDR1 MNHEY and CDR2 SVGAGI come from the germline V gene. This CDR3 comprises 12 residues. Here the CDR3 DNA reads TGTGCCAGCAGGACGACTTTGTACGAGCAGTACTTC. This encodes CASRTTLYEQYF.

This rearrangement joins TRBV10-3 to TRBJ2-7; tentative D call: TRBD2 (5 bases). The CDR3 is 14 residues long. Trimming stripped 6 bases from V and 2 bases from J, with 14 bases between. CDR1 ENHRY and CDR2 SYGVKD come from the germline V gene. The CDR3 nucleotides are TGTGCCATCAGCCCGGACGGGGTCCCCTACGAGCAGTACTTC. This translates into CAISPDGVPYEQYF.

This chain joins TRBV5-4 and TRBJ1-4; 9 bases align to TRBD1. The V and J ends lost 4 bases and 6 bases, in that order; junction bases with no gene match: 4. Looked up from germline, CDR1 is SGHNT and CDR2 is YYREEE (reference sequence). CDR3 length: 14 residues. The CDR3 region has the DNA TGTGCCAGCAGCCTCGGGACAGGGCATGAAAAACTGTTTTTT. Its translation is CASSLGTGHEKLFF.

The chain carries TRBV28 and TRBJ1-1; unclear D gene. There are 15 residues in the CDR3. The germline CDR1 and CDR2 sequences are MDHEN and SYDVKM. The V gene lost 4 bases and the J gene lost 5 bases, with 17 bases spanning the gap. The CDR3 coding sequence is TGTGCCAGCAGTTCCCCACCATTACGGGAGACTGAAGCTTTCTTT. Encoded protein: CASSSPPLRETEAFF.

The J gene is TRBJ1-6, the V gene TRBV13; D possibly corresponds to TRBD1 (5 bases). The CDR3 has 12 amino acids. The V gene lost 5 bases and the J gene lost 10 bases, with 9 bases spanning the gap. In germline, CDR1 is PRHDT, CDR2 FYEKMQ (reference sequence). Written as DNA, the CDR3 is TGTGCCAGCAGCGCTGGGGGGTCACCCCTCCACTTT. Protein: CASSAGGSPLHF.

The chain employs TRBV7-6 and TRBJ1-1; 7 nucleotides agree with TRBD1. This CDR3 has 14 amino acids. The germline gives CDR1 SGHVS, CDR2 FNYEAQ. The trim removed 4 bases at V and 0 bases at J, leaving 2 bases unmatched. The CDR3 nucleotides read TGTGCCAGCAGCTCGACAGGGCTGAACACTGAAGCTTTCTTT. Amino acids: CASSSTGLNTEAFF.

This clone was observed a single time. The rearrangement joins TRBV5-1 to TRBJ2-5, with 15 bases identical to TRBD2. V lost 4 bases, J lost 4 bases, and 5 bases stayed unmatched. From germline, CDR1 is SGHRS and CDR2 YFSETQ. The CDR3 is made up of 16 amino acids. The CDR3 DNA sequence: TGCGCCAGCAGCCTAGGACTAGCGGGGGGGCGAGAGACCCAGTACTTC. It codes for CASSLGLAGGRETQYF.

This chain links TRBV11-2 with TRBJ2-7; D is perhaps TRBD1 (5 bases). The CDR3 is 17 amino acids. Trimming took 1 base from V and 1 from J, leaving 17 bases between them. Germline V lookup: CDR1 SGHAT, CDR2 FQNNGV. This chain's CDR3 is CASSLVGGRVLSYEQYF. DNA for the CDR3: TGTGCCAGCAGCTTAGTAGGTGGCAGGGTGCTATCCTACGAGCAGTACTTC.

The table lists this clone with a count of one. The chain recombines TRBV18 with TRBJ2-7; D gene ambiguous. Trimming took off 3 bases at V and 6 bases at J, with 12 bases between the two ends. CDR1 KGHSH and CDR2 LQKENI come from the germline V gene. The CDR3 is made up of 13 amino acids. CDR3 nucleotide sequence: TGTGCCAGCTCACCCATTGTTCACTCCGAGCAGTACTTC. This encodes CASSPIVHSEQYF.

This chain's CDR3 is CAWRSPMTGFNSPLHF. Here the CDR3 DNA reads TGTGCCTGGAGGTCCCCAATGACAGGTTTTAATTCACCCCTCCACTTT. The V call is TRBV30, the J call TRBJ1-6, with a weak D call TRBD1 (6 bases). Trimming shortened V by 3 bases and J by 6 bases, and 18 bases separated the two germline ends. Germline V gene sequence: CDR1 GTSNPN, CDR2 SVGIG (reference sequence). The CDR3 is 16 amino acids.

In this sample, this clone turned up a few times. The CDR3 DNA is TGTGCCAGCAGCGTAGACTCCCCCTTCGGGACCCAGTACTTC. Translation gives CASSVDSPFGTQYF. The chain joins TRBV9 to TRBJ2-5; D uncertain. Germline V CDR1 and CDR2: SGDLS, YYNGEE. This CDR3 comprises 14 residues. The germline V and J ends were trimmed by 0 bases and 7 bases, with 13 bases remaining between them.

The chain uses TRBV6-1 and TRBJ1-4; D is ambiguous. Trimming removed 2 bases at V and 5 bases at J, with 12 bases between. The CDR3 totals 15 residues. Germline V gene data show CDR1 as MNHNS and CDR2 as SASEGT. CDR3 DNA: TGTGCCAGCAGTGAAACCGGGAGATTCAATGAAAAACTGTTTTTT. Encoded protein: CASSETGRFNEKLFF.

This clone was observed a few times. The V and J genes are TRBV4-1 and TRBJ1-6; 7 positions agree with TRBD1. The CDR3 sequence is 16 residues long. Per germline, CDR1 MGHRA and CDR2 YSYEKL. V shed 2 bases, J shed 9 bases, and the junction held 10 bases outside the gene matches. In DNA form, the CDR3 reads TGCGCCAGCAGCCAACCGCGACAGGGATTGGTTTCACCCCTCCACTTT. Protein: CASSQPRQGLVSPLHF.

This chain connects TRBV7-2 to TRBJ1-1, with D hard to call. The CDR3 spans 15 residues. Germline CDR1 and CDR2: SGHTA and FQGNSA. Trimming took 4 bases from V and 0 from J, leaving 12 bases between them. Here the CDR3 DNA reads TGTGCCAGCAGCTCCAACAGAGACGTGAACACTGAAGCTTTCTTT. It encodes CASSSNRDVNTEAFF.

This chain uses TRBV28 with TRBJ2-7; possibly TRBD2 for D (6 bases). Trimming pared 8 bases from V and 1 base from J, leaving 18 bases between. The germline gives CDR1 MDHEN, CDR2 SYDVKM. The CDR3 sequence is 15 residues long. DNA of the CDR3: TGTGCCAGCTCCCACCGGAGGGAGCGATCCTACGAGCAGTACTTC. Translated, it gives CASSHRRERSYEQYF.

V and J are TRBV30 and TRBJ1-3; no clear D gene. In germline, CDR1 is GTSNPN, CDR2 SVGIG (reference sequence). This CDR3 is 15 amino acids long. Trimming shortened V by 2 bases and J by 2 bases, and 13 bases separated the two germline ends. The CDR3 DNA sequence: TGTGCCTGGAGTCCGGTTTGGGCGACTGGAAACACCATATATTTT. Protein: CAWSPVWATGNTIYF.

The J gene is TRBJ1-3, the V gene TRBV3-1 (or the pseudogene TRBV3-2), with D uncertain. Germline V gives CDR1 LGHDT, CDR2 YNNKEL (reference sequence). This CDR3 has 12 residues. The V end lost 0 bases, the J end lost 10 bases, and 7 bases lay between the germline ends. CDR3 sequence (DNA): TGTGCCAGCAGCCAAGAAAGGAGGACCATATATTTT. Its protein is CASSQERRTIYF.